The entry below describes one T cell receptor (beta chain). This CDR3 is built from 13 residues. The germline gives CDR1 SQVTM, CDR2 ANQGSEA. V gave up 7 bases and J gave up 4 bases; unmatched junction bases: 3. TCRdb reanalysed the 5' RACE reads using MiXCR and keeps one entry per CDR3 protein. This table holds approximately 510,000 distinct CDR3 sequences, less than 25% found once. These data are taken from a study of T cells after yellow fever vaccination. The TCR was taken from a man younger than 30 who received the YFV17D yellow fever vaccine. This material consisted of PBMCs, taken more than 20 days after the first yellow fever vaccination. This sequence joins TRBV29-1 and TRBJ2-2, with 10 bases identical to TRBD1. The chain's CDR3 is CSGQGAGTGELFF. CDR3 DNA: TGCAGCGGACAGGGGGCGGGCACCGGGGAGCTGTTTTTT.